Following are 10 T cell receptor beta chains from one sample sequenced in a study of blood T cell repertoires in COVID-19. Here immunoSEQ multiplex PCR was the method, and the copy in TCRdb shows in-frame clones only, minus some. The table shows some 16,000 clones, with 70% to 90% occurring only once. Sequencing was performed on peripheral blood. Every receptor here comes from a man in his sixties or seventies in a cohort sampled during active COVID-19.

This clone was recorded a few times. The V call is TRBV29-1, the J call TRBJ2-6; possible D gene TRBD1, 5 bases. Germline-derived CDR1 and CDR2 are SQVTM and ANQGSEA. The CDR3 runs to 15 residues. The V end lost 6 bases, the J end lost 0 bases, and 12 bases lay between the germline ends. The CDR3 DNA reads as TGCAGCGTAAAAACAGGCTTCTCTGGGGCCAACGTCCTGACTTTC. As protein: CSVKTGFSGANVLTF.

CDR3 sequence reads: CSVGSTTSGRAGEQYF. For the CDR3, the DNA is TGCAGCGTGGGGAGTACTACTAGCGGGAGGGCCGGAGAGCAGTACTTC. This rearrangement joins TRBV29-1 to TRBJ2-7, with TRBD2 matching over 13 bases. In germline, CDR1 is SQVTM, CDR2 ANQGSEA. This CDR3 region has 16 residues. V dropped 6 bases and J dropped 7; count of bases not matched to a gene: 15.

The chain couples TRBV7-3 to TRBJ2-2; perhaps TRBD1 as D (6 bases). Trimming pared 10 bases from V and 6 bases from J, leaving 15 bases between. The germline V gene has CDR1 SGHTA and CDR2 FQGTGA. This CDR3 spans 13 amino acids. The CDR3 sequence: CATKQGDAGELFF. CDR3 sequence (DNA): TGTGCCACCAAACAGGGAGACGCCGGGGAGCTGTTTTTT.

The gene calls are TRBV28 and TRBJ2-7; 10 positions agree with TRBD1. The CDR3 extends over 14 amino acids. The ends lost 3 bases at V and 6 bases at J; junction bases unmatched: 5. The germline V gene has CDR1 MDHEN and CDR2 SYDVKM. CDR3 sequence: CASSFGTGVIEQYF. The CDR3 nucleotides are TGTGCCAGCAGTTTCGGGACAGGGGTGATCGAGCAGTACTTC.

This rearrangement joins TRBV30 to TRBJ1-4, with 7 positions matching TRBD1. The J segment lost 8 bases and the V segment lost 1 base, leaving 7 bases of the junction unmatched. The CDR3 consists of 14 residues. The germline V gene has CDR1 GTSNPN and CDR2 SVGIG (reference sequence). This CDR3 reads CAWSATGKREKLFF. In nucleotides, the CDR3 is TGTGCCTGGAGTGCGACAGGGAAGCGGGAAAAACTGTTTTTT.

This sequence joins TRBV2 and TRBJ2-1; 9 bases align to TRBD1. Germline V CDR1 and CDR2: SNHLY, FYNNEI. The CDR3 spans 14 residues. J lost 7 bases, V lost 6 bases, and 7 bases had no gene match. CDR3 region: CASSERTGVNEQFF. The CDR3 DNA follows: TGTGCCAGCAGCGAACGGACAGGGGTAAATGAGCAGTTCTTC.

The genes are TRBV2 and TRBJ1-3; 7 bases are shared with TRBD1. This CDR3 contains 14 residues. J gave up 0 bases and V 9 bases, and 5 bases lay outside the gene matches. Germline CDR1 reads SNHLY; CDR2 reads FYNNEI. The CDR3 loop reads CASRTGASGNTIYF. CDR3 sequence (DNA): TGTGCCAGTCGGACAGGAGCCTCTGGAAACACCATATATTTT.

This clone appeared a single time. V is TRBV7-2 and J is TRBJ2-5; 11 bases agree with TRBD1. CDR3 length: 16 amino acids. Germline CDR1 reads SGHTA; CDR2 reads FQGNSA. Trimming at V came to 5 bases and at J to 5 bases, leaving 10 bases not matched to a gene. The CDR3 DNA follows: TGTGCCAGCAGCCAAGTGGGGACAGGGGGTTCGGAGACCCAGTACTTC. Translating it yields CASSQVGTGGSETQYF. The entire variable domain, with the rest obtained from reference TRBV7-2 and TRBJ2-5, is as follows: GAGVSQSPSNKVTEKGKDVELRCDPISGHTALYWYRQSLGQGLEFLIYFQGNSAPDKSGLPSDRFSAERTGGSVSTLTIQRTQQEDSAVYLCASSQVGTGGSETQYFGPGTRLLVL.

The rearrangement uses TRBV9 and TRBJ2-3; D call uncertain. The CDR3 spans 14 residues. Germline V gene sequence: CDR1 SGDLS, CDR2 YYNGEE. V was pared by 0 bases and J by 5 bases, with 10 bases between. CDR3 bases: TGTGCCAGCAGCGTAGCACCTCTAGGAGATACGCAGTATTTT. As protein: CASSVAPLGDTQYF.

V is TRBV11-3 and J is TRBJ2-1; TRBD1 matches 10 bases. J was trimmed by 6 bases and V by 0 bases; bases with no gene match: 2. Looked up from germline, CDR1 is SGHNT and CDR2 is YENEEA. CDR3 size: 15 residues. CDR3 in DNA: TGTGCCAGCAGCTTAGATGGGGACAGGGGCAATGAGCAGTTCTTC. It specifies CASSLDGDRGNEQFF.